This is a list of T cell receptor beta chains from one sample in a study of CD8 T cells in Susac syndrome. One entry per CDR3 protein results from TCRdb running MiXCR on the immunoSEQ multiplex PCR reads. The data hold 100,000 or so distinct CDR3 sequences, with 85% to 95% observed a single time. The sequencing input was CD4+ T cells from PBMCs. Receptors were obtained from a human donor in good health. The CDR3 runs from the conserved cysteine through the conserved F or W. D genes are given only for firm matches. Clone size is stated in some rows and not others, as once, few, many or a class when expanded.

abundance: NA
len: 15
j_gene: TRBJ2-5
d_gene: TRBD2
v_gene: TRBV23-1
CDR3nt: TGCGCCAGCAGGGCTCTAGCGGACCACCAAGAGACCCAGTACTTC
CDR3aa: CASRALADHQETQYF

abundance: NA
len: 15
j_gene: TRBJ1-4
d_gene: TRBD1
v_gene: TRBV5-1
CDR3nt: TGCGCCAGCAGTATCGGGACAGGGACTAATGAAAAACTGTTTTTT
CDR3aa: CASSIGTGTNEKLFF

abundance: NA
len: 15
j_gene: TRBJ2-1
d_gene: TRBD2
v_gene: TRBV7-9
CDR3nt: TGTGCCAGCAGCTCTCGACTAGCGGGAGTGGATGAGCAGTTCTTC
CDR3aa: CASSSRLAGVDEQFF

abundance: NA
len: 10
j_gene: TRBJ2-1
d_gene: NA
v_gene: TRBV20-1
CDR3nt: TGCAGTGCTGTCAAGTCGGAGCAGTTCTTC
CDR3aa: CSAVKSEQFF

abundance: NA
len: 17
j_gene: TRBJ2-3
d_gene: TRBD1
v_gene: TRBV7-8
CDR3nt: TGTGCCAGCAGCCCTCAAGGGCAGGGGGCGAGTCCAGATACGCAGTATTTT
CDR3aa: CASSPQGQGASPDTQYF

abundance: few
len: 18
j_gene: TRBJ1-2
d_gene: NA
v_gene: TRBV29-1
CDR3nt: TGCAGCGTCAAAACAGGGTCCTCCTCACACTACTCAAGACATGGCTACACCTTC
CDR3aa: CSVKTGSSSHYSRHGYTF

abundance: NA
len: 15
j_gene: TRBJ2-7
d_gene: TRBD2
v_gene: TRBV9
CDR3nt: TGTGCCAGCAGCCCGTCTAGCGGGGGGACTCGCGAGCAGTACTTC
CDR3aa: CASSPSSGGTREQYF

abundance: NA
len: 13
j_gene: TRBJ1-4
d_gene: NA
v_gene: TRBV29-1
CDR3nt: TGCAGCGTTGATGGTCGGGGTAATGAAAAACTGTTTTTT
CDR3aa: CSVDGRGNEKLFF

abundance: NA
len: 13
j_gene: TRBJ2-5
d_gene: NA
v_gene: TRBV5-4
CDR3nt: TGTGCCAGCAGCTCCGGGGGCGAGGAGACCCAGTACTTC
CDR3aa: CASSSGGEETQYF

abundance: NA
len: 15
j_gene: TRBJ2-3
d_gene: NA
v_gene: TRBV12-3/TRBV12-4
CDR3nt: TGTGCCAGCAGTGGACTTGGTTTTGGCACAGATACGCAGTATTTT
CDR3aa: CASSGLGFGTDTQYF

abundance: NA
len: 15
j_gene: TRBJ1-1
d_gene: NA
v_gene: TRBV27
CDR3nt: TGTGCCAGCAGTTTGGAGGGACTAAGAGGGACTGAAGCTTTCTTT
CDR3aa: CASSLEGLRGTEAFF

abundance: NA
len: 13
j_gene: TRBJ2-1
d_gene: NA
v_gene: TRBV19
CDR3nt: TGTGCCAGTAGTCTTGTCGCTTACAATGAGCAGTTCTTC
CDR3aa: CASSLVAYNEQFF

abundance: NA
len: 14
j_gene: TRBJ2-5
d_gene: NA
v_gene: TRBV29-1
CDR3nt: TGCAGCGTCTTTTCGGAGGGGATTGGGGAGACCCAGTACTTC
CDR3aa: CSVFSEGIGETQYF

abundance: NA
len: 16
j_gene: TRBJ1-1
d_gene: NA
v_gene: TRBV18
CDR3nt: TGTGCCAGCTCACCACAGGGAACTCTCATGAACACTGAAGCTTTCTTT
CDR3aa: CASSPQGTLMNTEAFF

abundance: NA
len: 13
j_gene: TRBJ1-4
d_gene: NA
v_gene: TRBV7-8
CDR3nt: TGTGCCAGCAGCCGAAGGTTTAATGAAAAACTGTTTTTT
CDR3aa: CASSRRFNEKLFF

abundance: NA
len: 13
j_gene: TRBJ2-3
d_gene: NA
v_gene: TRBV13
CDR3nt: TGTGCCAGCAGCTTAGTGCGGGCCGATACGCAGTATTTT
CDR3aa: CASSLVRADTQYF